This entry describes one T cell receptor (beta chain). What it recognizes is unknown. This sample was included in a study of long-term antiretroviral therapy in people with HIV. Study-wide background: The 2015 recommendation for immediate ART came about a decade after the earliest samples. Study-level findings and limits: From the mid-2000s to the late 2010s, blood was obtained, possibly while participants received older ART regimens. Even long-term ART left TRB diversity below transplant donor controls, despite gains.

Version v3.0 of the immunoSEQ assay was performed at survey level. Libraries were prepared by immunoSEQ multiplex PCR; TCRdb keeps only in-frame clonotypes and omits some of them. This sample carries 15,000 to 20,000 clones, 70% to 90% of them seen once, and the ten largest clones take more than 10%. With V trimmed by 1 base and J by 7 bases, 8 bases remained unmatched. This CDR3 is 14 amino acids long. In germline, CDR1 is SGHRS, CDR2 YFSETQ. None of the participants with HIV were treated outside the United States. The receptor comes from a man in his fifties with HIV. The input for sequencing was unsorted PBMCs, taken 0.7 years before starting antiretroviral therapy. This chain uses TRBV5-1 with TRBJ2-7, with 7 bases aligning to TRBD1. CDR3 region: CASSLQSTGEEQYF. The CDR3 DNA is TGCGCCAGCAGCTTGCAAAGTACAGGGGAGGAGCAGTACTTC.